This record looks at one T cell receptor (beta chain) sequence and its context. This CDR3 has 13 residues. From germline, CDR1 is SGHRS and CDR2 YFSETQ. Trimming removed 6 bases from V and 1 base from J, with 10 bases in between. The sample belongs to a study of blood T cell repertoires in COVID-19. Looking at the study overall: Sample material is recorded as cDNA or gDNA derived from T cells, B-cell-depleted T cells, or PBMCs.

The data were produced by immunoSEQ multiplex PCR, yet TCRdb's version contains in-frame clones alone and is incomplete. The sample consists of about 270,000 clones, around nine tenths of them appearing once. The TCR comes from a man between 40 and 49 years old who had recovered from COVID-19. The chain has TRBV5-1 and TRBJ2-5; possible D gene TRBD2, 7 bases. Sequenced input: peripheral blood. CDR3 sequence: CASNAGAQETQYF. As DNA, the CDR3 is TGCGCCAGCAACGCGGGGGCCCAAGAGACCCAGTACTTC.